A selection of T cell receptor beta chains follows, all from one sample in a study of T cells in Graves' hyperthyroidism and ophthalmopathy. Using its own MiXCR run on the multiplex PCR reads, TCRdb lists one record per CDR3 protein. The repertoire includes a few hundred thousand distinct CDR3 sequences, 15% to 17% of them detected once, and around 7.5% sits in the top ten. The sequenced sample was blood. The source is a woman aged 30 to 39 with Graves' hyperthyroidism. Both conserved end residues are part of each CDR3.

v_call,j_call,cdr3_aa
TRBV4-3,TRBJ2-7,CASSQDTSGEQYF
TRBV29-1,TRBJ2-1,CSVASPGGLPSEQFF
TRBV24-1,TRBJ2-3,CATSDRLTSGATDTQYF
TRBV27,TRBJ1-2,CASREITGNYGYTF
TRBV20-1,TRBJ2-5,CSASNTARETQYF
TRBV28,TRBJ2-3,CASSYPGTSGITDTQYF
TRBV20-1,TRBJ2-1,CSAPLTGVFNEQFF
TRBV7-2,TRBJ2-7,CASSPWGQPPYEQYF
TRBV19,TRBJ1-3,CASSIGTSSGNTIYF
TRBV24-1,TRBJ2-7,CATSAGGLAGEGQYF
TRBV28,TRBJ1-2,CASSLSGTGGYTF
TRBV6-2/TRBV6-3,TRBJ2-1,CASSYPGQGAGDEQFF
TRBV9,TRBJ2-3,CASSASIAGADTQYF
TRBV15,TRBJ2-3,CATTGGNSDTQYF
TRBV10-1,TRBJ1-6,CASSESGNSPLHF
TRBV30,TRBJ2-1,CAWSVGRYNEQFF
TRBV11-3,TRBJ2-7,CASSLIPGQGFRSSYEQYF
TRBV5-1,TRBJ2-7,CASSPEAPFSYEQYF
TRBV20-1,TRBJ2-1,CSARDRGLAGVYNEQFF
TRBV6-1,TRBJ2-6,CASSSTLSGANVLTF
TRBV7-2,TRBJ2-3,CASSLDSGSTDTQYF
TRBV10-1,TRBJ2-3,CASSELTSGSADTQYF
TRBV7-9,TRBJ2-5,CASSRTGGKETQYF
TRBV10-3,TRBJ2-7,CAIGGDGYEQYF
TRBV3-1,TRBJ2-1,CASSQYRDTYNEQFF
TRBV5-1,TRBJ2-1,CASSSTSGILNEQFF
TRBV7-9,TRBJ2-7,CASSTTGVPYEQYF
TRBV4-1,TRBJ2-7,CASSQVDGGAYEQYF
TRBV3-1,TRBJ1-6,CASSQEVSGSPYNSPLHF
TRBV10-3,TRBJ2-7,CAISEFTYEQYF
TRBV6-2/TRBV6-3,TRBJ2-7,CASSYPSGLAGVTSYEQYF
TRBV30,TRBJ2-7,CAWRGDRGSGQYF
TRBV19,TRBJ2-1,CASSPGQGGHNEQFF
TRBV27,TRBJ2-7,CASKQGTTYEQYF
TRBV5-1,TRBJ2-1,CASSRGSSNEQFF
TRBV7-2,TRBJ2-7,CASSPRTGGSYEQYF
TRBV5-1,TRBJ1-1,CASSLRTGSNTEAFF